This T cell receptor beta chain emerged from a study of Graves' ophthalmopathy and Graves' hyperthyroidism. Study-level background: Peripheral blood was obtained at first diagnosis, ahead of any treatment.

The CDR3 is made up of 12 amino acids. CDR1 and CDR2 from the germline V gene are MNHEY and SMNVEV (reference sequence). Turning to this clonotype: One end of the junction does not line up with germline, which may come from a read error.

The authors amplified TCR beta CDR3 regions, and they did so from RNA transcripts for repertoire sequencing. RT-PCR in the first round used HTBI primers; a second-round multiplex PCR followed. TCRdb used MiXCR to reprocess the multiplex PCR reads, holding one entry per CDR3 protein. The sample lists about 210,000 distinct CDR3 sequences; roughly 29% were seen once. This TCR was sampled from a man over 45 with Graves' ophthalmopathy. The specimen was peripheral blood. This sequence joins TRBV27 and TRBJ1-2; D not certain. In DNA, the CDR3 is TGTGCCATCAGTGGTCGGGGAGAAGTCTACACCTTC. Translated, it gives CAISGRGEVYTF.